The 21 T cell receptor beta chains below come from one sample, sequenced in a study of CD8+ T cells in alopecia areata. cDNA reverse transcribed from extracted RNA served as the sequencing template. Data came from immunoSEQ multiplex PCR; TCRdb stores just in-frame clones and leaves some out. The sample has 100,000 to 150,000 clones; about three fifths are singletons. Treatment in this sample: oral pan-JAK inhibitor, 5-10 mg twice daily. The specimen comprised CD8+ T cells sorted from blood, sampled at week 4, from a patient treated with tofacitinib. These receptors came from a human donor with alopecia areata.

This sequence joins TRBV10-3 and TRBJ2-3, with D perhaps matching TRBD2 (5 bases). The CDR3 totals 13 residues. V was cut by 7 bases and J by 2 bases, with 10 bases left in between. Germline values: CDR1 ENHRY, CDR2 SYGVKD. The CDR3 loop is CAIKTGITDTQYF. CDR3 in DNA: TGTGCCATCAAAACGGGGATCACAGATACGCAGTATTTT.

V gene TRBV4-1 combines with J gene TRBJ1-2, with 7 bases that match TRBD1. The V and J ends lost 4 bases and 4 bases, in that order; junction bases with no gene match: 3. Looked up from germline, CDR1 is MGHRA and CDR2 is YSYEKL. This CDR3 comprises 13 residues. CDR3 sequence (DNA): TGCGCCAGCAGCCCGGGACAGCGCTATGGCTACACCTTC. It yields the protein CASSPGQRYGYTF.

The gene calls are TRBV6-1 and TRBJ1-1; D unresolved. The CDR3 loop spans 13 amino acids. The V gene's germline CDR1 is MNHNS and CDR2 SASEGT. Trimming removed 6 bases from V and 0 bases from J, with 8 bases in between. The CDR3 is CASSPLMNTEAFF. The DNA for the CDR3 is TGTGCCAGCAGCCCGTTAATGAACACTGAAGCTTTCTTT.

This chain joins TRBV29-1 and TRBJ2-5, with 8 bases aligning to TRBD1. V lost 1 base to trimming and J lost 2 bases; unmatched junction nucleotides: 3. There are 14 residues in the CDR3. Per germline, CDR1 SQVTM and CDR2 ANQGSEA. The CDR3: CSVEGGDRQETQYF. CDR3 nucleotides: TGCAGCGTTGAAGGTGGGGACAGGCAAGAGACCCAGTACTTC.

In this sample, this clone turned up a few times. This same CDR3 is encoded by further DNA sequences in the sample. This chain uses TRBV13 with TRBJ1-2; D might be TRBD1 (5 bases). Looked up from germline, CDR1 is PRHDT and CDR2 is FYEKMQ (reference sequence). V was trimmed by 6 bases and J by 4 bases, leaving 9 bases between them. The CDR3 has 12 amino acids. The CDR3 nucleotides are TGTGCCAGCAGTTCCGGGACCTATGGCTACACCTTC. Residues: CASSSGTYGYTF.

The gene calls are TRBV25-1 and TRBJ1-1, with no clear D. Germline CDR1 reads MGHDK; CDR2 reads SYGVNS. The CDR3 extends over 12 amino acids. The V and J ends lost 7 bases and 5 bases respectively, with 11 bases between them. The CDR3 bases are TGTGCCAGCACCCTAGAAGGGACTGAAGCTTTCTTT. Translated: CASTLEGTEAFF.

The chain uses TRBV30 and TRBJ2-3, with D tentatively TRBD2 (7 bases). V gave up 4 bases and J gave up 3 bases, with 17 bases separating them. The CDR3 has 15 residues. CDR1 and CDR2 (germline): GTSNPN, SVGIG (reference sequence). In DNA, the CDR3 is TGTGCCTGGACAACAGGGAGGGTCTTGACAGATACGCAGTATTTT. Amino acids: CAWTTGRVLTDTQYF.

This clone has a handful of counts. The chain employs TRBV5-6 and TRBJ2-1; the D is unclear. Between the trimmed V and J ends, which lost 4 bases and 6 bases, there was a span of 14 bases. CDR1 SGHDT and CDR2 YYEEEE come from the germline V gene. The CDR3 sequence is 14 residues long. CDR3 nucleotide sequence: TGTGCCAGCAGCCCGGGTTTAGGGTTCAATGAGCAGTTCTTC. Its translation is CASSPGLGFNEQFF.

This clone was recorded a few times. The CDR3 DNA is TGCGCCAGCTCCCCTTGGGTCAGGGGGCCCAATCAGCCCCAGCATTTT. Translation: CASSPWVRGPNQPQHF. The rearrangement uses TRBV23-1 and TRBJ1-5; 8 bases agree with TRBD1. TRBV23-1 is annotated as an ORF whose role is uncertain. The trim removed 8 bases at V and 3 bases at J, leaving 12 bases unmatched. The CDR3 consists of 16 residues.

The table lists this clone with a few counts. V is TRBV6-1 and J is TRBJ2-3, with 7 bases fitting TRBD1. Germline V gene sequence: CDR1 MNHNS, CDR2 SASEGT. CDR3 length equals 17 residues. V shed 6 bases and J 3 bases; nucleotides not matched to a gene: 15. The CDR3 is CASRETEGGLVTDTQYF. Written as DNA, the CDR3 is TGTGCCAGCAGAGAAACCGAAGGGGGCTTGGTAACAGATACGCAGTATTTT.

The gene calls are TRBV23-1 and TRBJ2-7; no clear D. TRBV23-1 belongs to the ORF category, with a function that is uncertain. V lost 2 bases and J lost 3, with 17 bases in between. The CDR3 covers 16 residues. The CDR3 protein is CASSQLCQALGYEQYF. The CDR3 bases are TGCGCCAGCAGTCAACTTTGTCAGGCCCTGGGCTACGAGCAGTACTTC.

The V gene is TRBV9, the J gene TRBJ1-1; 7 bases are a match to TRBD1. V was clipped by 3 bases and J by 7 bases; unmatched bases: 3. The CDR3 is 12 residues long. The germline gives CDR1 SGDLS, CDR2 YYNGEE. The CDR3 bases are TGTGCCAGCAGCGGACAGGGACTTGAAGCTTTCTTT. It translates to CASSGQGLEAFF.

This clone has only one observation. The chain's CDR3 is CASSLRFPEAFF. The CDR3 DNA is TGTGCCAGCAGTCTAAGATTCCCTGAAGCTTTCTTT. V gene TRBV28 combines with J gene TRBJ1-1; D uncertain. The V end was cut by 5 bases, the J end by 6 bases, with 10 bases between. This CDR3 spans 12 amino acids. Germline assignment: CDR1 MDHEN and CDR2 SYDVKM.

The chain recombines TRBV6-1 with TRBJ2-3; 10 nucleotides align to TRBD1. The J segment lost 4 bases and the V segment lost 0 bases, leaving 4 bases of the junction unmatched. CDR3 size: 16 residues. CDR1 and CDR2 (germline): MNHNS, SASEGT. The CDR3 region is CASSEASGTGADTQYF. DNA for the CDR3: TGTGCCAGCAGTGAAGCGTCCGGGACAGGGGCAGATACGCAGTATTTT.

The chain couples TRBV27 to TRBJ1-2, with a possible D match to TRBD1 (5 bases). Germline CDR1 reads MNHEY; CDR2 reads SMNVEV (reference sequence). This CDR3 contains 13 residues. Trimming left V 4 bases short and J 2 bases short, with 8 bases between. This CDR3 is CASSSQGNYGYTF. In nucleotides, the CDR3 is TGTGCCAGCAGTTCTCAGGGAAACTATGGCTACACCTTC.

The chain uses TRBV4-3 and TRBJ1-1; D is perhaps TRBD1 (5 bases). Germline V gene data show CDR1 as LGHNA and CDR2 as YSLEER. The V end was cut by 4 bases, the J end by 1 base, with 13 bases between. This CDR3 has 15 residues. The CDR3 region is CASSLAPTANTEAFF. The CDR3 DNA reads TGCGCCAGCAGCCTAGCCCCGACAGCGAACACTGAAGCTTTCTTT.

Comment on this clone: Other DNA sequences in the sample encode the same CDR3. The J gene is TRBJ2-5, the V gene TRBV29-1; D gene ambiguous. Germline V CDR1 and CDR2: SQVTM, ANQGSEA. The CDR3 consists of 12 residues. V was shortened by 4 bases and J by 0 bases, with 6 bases between the two germline ends. This CDR3 is CSVVGNQETQYF. For the CDR3, the DNA is TGCAGCGTTGTTGGGAACCAAGAGACCCAGTACTTC.

This clone was recorded once. V is TRBV29-1 and J is TRBJ2-7; D is undetermined. Germline V gives CDR1 SQVTM, CDR2 ANQGSEA. The CDR3 contains 14 residues. Trimming pared 4 bases from V and 2 bases from J, leaving 15 bases between. In nucleotides, the CDR3 is TGCAGCGTTGGCTACGACAATTCCCCCTACGAGCAGTACTTC. Translated: CSVGYDNSPYEQYF.

The chain links TRBV25-1 to TRBJ1-2; no reliable D call. V dropped 6 bases and J dropped 8 bases, with 16 bases sitting between them. Germline V lookup: CDR1 MGHDK, CDR2 SYGVNS. The CDR3 is 13 residues long. CDR3: CASSFRNLWGYTF. CDR3 DNA: TGTGCCAGCAGCTTCAGGAATCTTTGGGGCTACACCTTC.

This clone was counted only a few times. The chain recombines TRBV29-1 with TRBJ2-2; D remains unclear. CDR1 and CDR2 from the germline V gene are SQVTM and ANQGSEA. The CDR3 has 14 amino acids. Trimming stripped 4 bases from V and 1 base from J, with 10 bases between. The CDR3 protein is CSVVGRKNTGELFF. CDR3 DNA: TGCAGCGTTGTAGGACGGAAGAACACCGGGGAGCTGTTTTTT.

The rearrangement joins TRBV29-1 to TRBJ2-5; the D gene could be TRBD1 or TRBD2 (5 bases each). Germline-derived CDR1 and CDR2 are SQVTM and ANQGSEA. V dropped 2 bases and J dropped 5 bases, with 15 bases sitting between them. The CDR3 is 14 amino acids. The DNA for the CDR3 is TGCAGCGTTGAAATGAGGGACGGCGACGAGACCCAGTACTTC. It specifies CSVEMRDGDETQYF. Based on the CDR3 plus reference TRBV29-1 and TRBJ2-5, the full variable domain is SAVISQKPSRDICQRGTSLTIQCQVDSQVTMMFWYRQQPGQSLTLIATANQGSEATYESGFVIDKFPISRPNLTFSTLTVSNMSPEDSSIYLCSVEMRDGDETQYFGPGTRLLVL.